Shown below are 27 T cell receptor beta chains from a single sample sequenced in a study of T cells in Graves' hyperthyroidism and ophthalmopathy. It was RNA transcripts that yielded the amplified TCR beta CDR3 regions. TCR CDR3 regions were first amplified by RT-PCR with HTBI primers. TCRdb passed the multiplex PCR reads through MiXCR, listing each CDR3 protein once. There are 660,000 or so distinct CDR3 sequences in the sample; around 20% occur only once, and under 35% lies in the top ten. Sequencing used blood. These receptors originate from a man aged 30 to 45 with Graves' ophthalmopathy.

V and J are TRBV20-1 and TRBJ2-1; perhaps TRBD2 as D (5 bases). The ends were cut back, 1 base at V and 9 bases at J, with 19 bases in the middle. CDR1 and CDR2 from the germline V gene are DFQATT and SNEGSKA (reference sequence). The CDR3 sequence is 15 residues long. The CDR3 region has the DNA TGCAGTGCTAGAGGAGCTCGCGGAGGAAGGAGTGAGCAGTTCTTC. It is translated as CSARGARGGRSEQFF.

This clonotype has more than one count but fewer than ten. This sequence joins TRBV6-7 and TRBJ1-1, with D possibly matching TRBD1 (5 bases). TRBV6-7 is an ORF, with its function uncertain. Trimming cost V 2 bases and J 10 bases, with 14 bases left between them. The CDR3 is 13 residues long. CDR3: CASSYPPCGGAFF. The CDR3, as DNA: TGTGCCAGCAGTTACCCCCCCTGCGGGGGAGCTTTCTTT.

The V gene is TRBV6-1, the J gene TRBJ2-3; either TRBD1 or TRBD2 may fit D (5 bases each). The germline V gene encodes CDR1 MNHNS and CDR2 SASEGT. Trimming shortened V by 6 bases and J by 0 bases, and 19 bases separated the two germline ends. CDR3 length equals 17 residues. CDR3 loop: CASRGTLATPSTDTQYF. In DNA form, the CDR3 reads TGTGCCAGCAGGGGGACGTTAGCTACCCCTAGCACAGATACGCAGTATTTT.

Worth noting for this clonotype: A junction end diverges from the germline sequence, so it may reflect a read error. This chain uses TRBV27 with TRBJ1-1; TRBD1 might be the D (5 bases). This CDR3 is built from 13 residues. CDR1 MNHEY and CDR2 SMNVEV come from the germline V gene (reference sequence). CDR3 region: CASRQGGFTEAFF. The DNA of the CDR3 is TGTGCCAGCAGGCAGGGCGGCTTTACTGAGGCTTTCTTT.

The J gene is TRBJ2-1, the V gene TRBV5-1, with 9 bases aligning to TRBD2. Germline V gene sequence: CDR1 SGHRS, CDR2 YFSETQ. The V and J ends lost 3 bases and 6 bases, in that order; junction bases with no gene match: 10. The CDR3 length is 16 residues. The DNA for the CDR3 is TGCGCCAGCAGCTCGGGGGGAGCGGGAGGTCCCAATGAGCAGTTCTTC. Translating it yields CASSSGGAGGPNEQFF.

This clonotype has a count of ten or more. The chain is built from TRBV11-2 and TRBJ2-5, with D perhaps matching TRBD1 (6 bases). Trimming pared 0 bases from V and 3 bases from J, leaving 11 bases between. The CDR3 has 15 amino acids. Germline CDR1 and CDR2: SGHAT and FQNNGV. The CDR3 nucleotides read TGTGCCAGCAGCTTAGATCGGGCAGGGGAAGAGACCCAGTACTTC. Its translation: CASSLDRAGEETQYF.

The sample holds many counts of this clonotype. The genes are TRBV11-3 and TRBJ2-5; 12 bases match TRBD2. This CDR3 comprises 15 residues. In germline, CDR1 is SGHNT, CDR2 YENEEA. V shed 3 bases and J 2 bases; nucleotides not matched to a gene: 1. The CDR3 is CASSFGLAGQETQYF. The CDR3 DNA follows: TGTGCCAGCAGCTTTGGACTAGCGGGGCAAGAGACCCAGTACTTC.

The V gene is TRBV6-5, the J gene TRBJ2-7, with D possibly being TRBD2 (5 bases). Trimming stripped 2 bases from V and 7 bases from J, with 12 bases between. The CDR3 extends over 13 amino acids. In germline, CDR1 is MNHEY, CDR2 SVGAGI. The CDR3 nucleotides read TGTGCCAGCAGTTACGCCAGCCGGGGAGAGCAGTACTTC. Amino acids: CASSYASRGEQYF.

J is TRBJ2-2 and V is TRBV12-5, with 9 bases identical to TRBD2. This CDR3 has 17 amino acids. Germline V gene data show CDR1 as LGHNT and CDR2 as FRNRAP. J was trimmed by 0 bases and V by 2 bases; bases with no gene match: 4. The CDR3 DNA is TGTGCTAGTGGTTTGAGGCTAGCGGGGTCGAACACCGGGGAGCTGTTTTTT. Translation: CASGLRLAGSNTGELFF.

This clonotype was counted ten times or more. CDR3 protein: CASSLGTAETQYF. For the CDR3, the DNA is TGTGCCAGCAGCTTAGGGACAGCAGAGACCCAGTACTTC. The chain combines TRBV7-2 with TRBJ2-5, with D perhaps matching TRBD1 (6 bases). Germline CDR1 is SGHTA and CDR2 is FQGNSA. The CDR3 length is 13 residues. The germline V and J ends were trimmed by 1 base and 4 bases, with 7 bases remaining between them.

The sample holds a few counts of this clonotype. CDR3 in DNA: TGTGCCAGCAGCTTAGATGCAGACACCGGGGAGCTGTTTTTT. It is translated as CASSLDADTGELFF. This chain uses TRBV11-3 with TRBJ2-2, with D hard to call. CDR1 is SGHNT, CDR2 YENEEA, per germline. This CDR3 has 14 residues. Trimming pared 0 bases from V and 3 bases from J, leaving 5 bases between. Variable domain in full (rest from reference TRBV11-3 and TRBJ2-2): EAGVVQSPRYKIIEKKQPVAFWCNPISGHNTLYWYLQNLGQGPELLIRYENEEAVDDSQLPKDRFSAERLKGVDSTLKIQPAELGDSAVYLCASSLDADTGELFFGEGSRLTVL.

This clonotype has only a few counts. The chain links TRBV4-3 to TRBJ1-1; 7 bases are shared with TRBD1. Per germline, CDR1 LGHNA and CDR2 YSLEER. After removal of 4 bases from V and 5 bases from J, the junction contained 16 bases not matched to a gene. The CDR3 is 17 amino acids. The CDR3: CASSLTPTGMGKTEAFF. CDR3 DNA: TGCGCCAGCAGCCTAACCCCGACAGGGATGGGGAAAACTGAAGCTTTCTTT.

This clonotype was observed a handful of times. The chain recombines TRBV7-2 with TRBJ1-1; weak D call: TRBD1 (5 bases). Trimming shortened V by 5 bases and J by 3 bases, and 19 bases separated the two germline ends. Germline CDR1 is SGHTA and CDR2 is FQGNSA. The CDR3 contains 16 residues. CDR3 sequence reads: CASSPVFRDGYTEAFF. CDR3 nucleotide sequence: TGTGCCAGCAGCCCAGTTTTTAGGGACGGATACACTGAAGCTTTCTTT.

This clonotype has just a few counts. The V call is TRBV12-3 or TRBV12-4, the J call TRBJ2-7; TRBD1 might be the D (7 bases). Trimming left V 8 bases short and J 3 bases short, with 14 bases between. The CDR3 covers 13 residues. CDR3 bases: TGTGCCAGCGGAGGGGACAGCTTCTACGAGCAGTACTTC. It translates to CASGGDSFYEQYF.

This clonotype was seen ten or more times. The rearrangement links TRBV20-1 to TRBJ2-5; 7 bases line up with TRBD2. The CDR3 runs to 15 residues. Germline-derived CDR1 and CDR2 are DFQATT and SNEGSKA (reference sequence). Trimming at V came to 0 bases and at J to 2 bases, leaving 6 bases not matched to a gene. The CDR3 spells CSARDTAGHQETQYF. The CDR3 DNA reads TGCAGTGCTAGAGATACAGCGGGGCATCAAGAGACCCAGTACTTC.

Ten or more counts support this clonotype. J is TRBJ2-3 and V is TRBV28, with 8 bases lining up with TRBD1. V shed 7 bases, J shed 2 bases, and the junction held 5 bases outside the gene matches. CDR1 and CDR2 (germline): MDHEN, SYDVKM. The CDR3 extends over 14 amino acids. CDR3 nucleotide sequence: TGTGCCAGCACCGGACAGGGTCCCACAGATACGCAGTATTTT. It is translated as CASTGQGPTDTQYF.

In its sample, this clonotype was seen a few times. The J gene is TRBJ1-1, the V gene TRBV6-1; D gene unclear. Germline V lookup: CDR1 MNHNS, CDR2 SASEGT. The length of the CDR3 is 17 residues. V was shortened by 1 base and J by 5 bases, with 20 bases between the two germline ends. The CDR3 protein is CASSEGTRISGRTEAFF. CDR3 in DNA: TGTGCCAGCAGTGAAGGTACTAGGATTTCTGGGCGAACTGAAGCTTTCTTT.

This clonotype was recorded many times. V and J are TRBV30 and TRBJ2-5, with 10 bases lining up with TRBD1. Germline V lookup: CDR1 GTSNPN, CDR2 SVGIG (reference sequence). Germline trimming cut 0 bases from V and 1 base from J; bases unmatched to any gene: 5. The CDR3 consists of 16 residues. The CDR3 sequence: CAWSVPRTGGQETQYF. The DNA for the CDR3 is TGTGCCTGGAGTGTACCGAGGACAGGGGGCCAAGAGACCCAGTACTTC.

V and J are TRBV7-9 and TRBJ1-3; no definite D call. Germline V gene data show CDR1 as SEHNR and CDR2 as FQNEAQ (reference sequence). The CDR3 is 13 residues long. V was cut by 5 bases and J by 9 bases, with 14 bases left in between. The CDR3 DNA reads as TGTGCCAGCAGCCTCCGATCCGGGCGCACCATATATTTT. This codes for CASSLRSGRTIYF.

The chain links TRBV2 to TRBJ1-3; 8 bases map to TRBD1. The germline CDR1 and CDR2 sequences are SNHLY and FYNNEI. CDR3 length: 13 residues. The V segment lost 5 bases and the J segment 3 bases; nucleotides outside the gene matches: 0. CDR3 sequence: CASSTGGGNTIYF. CDR3 nucleotides: TGTGCCAGCAGTACAGGGGGTGGAAACACCATATATTTT.

The chain is built from TRBV27 and TRBJ2-7; 10 bases map to TRBD2. CDR3 length: 18 residues. From germline, CDR1 is MNHEY and CDR2 SMNVEV (reference sequence). V shed 6 bases, J shed 4 bases, and the junction held 18 bases outside the gene matches. CDR3 amino acids: CASSPMSSGRANVYEQYF. The CDR3, as DNA: TGTGCCAGCAGCCCCATGTCCAGCGGGAGGGCCAATGTTTACGAGCAGTACTTC.

The rearrangement links TRBV5-8 to TRBJ1-4; 8 bases agree with TRBD1. Trimming took 4 bases from V and 0 from J; bases not matched to a gene: 5. The CDR3 loop spans 16 amino acids. The germline CDR1 and CDR2 sequences are SGHTS and YDEGEE. The CDR3 DNA reads TGTGCCAGCAGCGCCGCAGGGGGCACAACTAATGAAAAACTGTTTTTT. It specifies CASSAAGGTTNEKLFF.

This clonotype appeared a few times. The gene calls are TRBV27 and TRBJ2-1; D is unclear. Germline CDR1 reads MNHEY; CDR2 reads SMNVEV (reference sequence). V shed 2 bases and J shed 2 bases, with 16 bases lying between them. The CDR3 consists of 17 residues. In DNA, the CDR3 is TGTGCCAGCAGTTTAGGCGTGAAAAACGACCCCTACAATGAGCAGTTCTTC. Protein sequence: CASSLGVKNDPYNEQFF.

The rearrangement joins TRBV19 to TRBJ2-7; 13 bases are shared with TRBD2. CDR1 and CDR2 (germline): LNHDA, SQIVND (reference sequence). V dropped 3 bases and J dropped 4; count of bases not matched to a gene: 6. There are 16 residues in the CDR3. The CDR3 loop reads CASSIRTSGRMYEQYF. The CDR3 region has the DNA TGTGCCAGTAGTATCAGGACTAGCGGGAGAATGTACGAGCAGTACTTC.

The sample holds many counts of this clonotype. This chain joins TRBV28 and TRBJ1-4; the match to TRBD1 covers 9 bases. This CDR3 comprises 14 residues. Germline V lookup: CDR1 MDHEN, CDR2 SYDVKM. V trimming: 8 bases; J trimming: 7 bases; junction bases outside the gene matches: 8. The CDR3: CASSQGAQSEKLFF. CDR3 nucleotide sequence: TGTGCCAGCTCACAGGGGGCGCAGAGTGAAAAACTGTTTTTT.

This clonotype was found a few times. The gene calls are TRBV19 and TRBJ2-2; 7 positions agree with TRBD1. The CDR3 is 15 residues long. Germline values: CDR1 LNHDA, CDR2 SQIVND (reference sequence). With V trimmed by 6 bases and J by 3 bases, 7 bases remained unmatched. This chain's CDR3 is CASRGNRGDTGELFF. CDR3 coding DNA: TGTGCCAGTAGGGGTAACAGGGGCGACACCGGGGAGCTGTTTTTT.

This clonotype has at least ten counts. The V gene is TRBV28, the J gene TRBJ2-3, with D possibly TRBD2 on 6 matching bases. CDR1 and CDR2 from the germline V gene are MDHEN and SYDVKM. The ends were cut back, 2 bases at V and 4 bases at J, with 13 bases in the middle. The CDR3 contains 15 residues. CDR3 region: CASSLPGWGADTQYF. DNA of the CDR3: TGTGCCAGCAGTTTACCCGGTTGGGGGGCAGATACGCAGTATTTT.